The present T cell receptor beta chain was sequenced within a study of shared clonotypes between healthy human individuals. A remark on this clone: The sample carries other DNA sequences with the same CDR3.

Assay used: immunoSEQ multiplex PCR; TCRdb lists only in-frame clones, some missing. The sample holds fewer than 650,000 clones; about 79% are singletons and the top ten take over 10%. Germline V lookup: CDR1 SEHNR, CDR2 FQNEAQ (reference sequence). The CDR3 is made up of 12 amino acids. V dropped 2 bases and J dropped 12 bases, with 11 bases sitting between them. The chain combines TRBV7-9 with TRBJ2-1; maybe TRBD1 (5 bases). The receptor comes from a woman between 40 and 50 years old in good health. Some clones in this sample may be carry-over from other donors' samples. Source material: PBMCs. The CDR3 is CASSLLGEGQFF. The DNA of the CDR3 is TGTGCCAGCAGCTTATTAGGGGAAGGGCAGTTCTTC.